One sample yielded the 9 T cell receptor beta chains listed below, sequenced in a study of blood T cell repertoires in COVID-19 (TCRdb year 2020). The library was generated by the immunoSEQ multiplex PCR assay. Drawn from immuneACCESS, this table holds only the in-frame rearrangements with V and J called that TCRdb kept. Clones are partly lost; checked studies trace under half to an unresolved V gene and leave the rest unexplained. The sample includes roughly 440,000 clones, with approximately 88% observed a single time. The ten largest clones add up to roughly 13% of the sample. Sequencing used peripheral blood. The receptors were gathered from a woman in her fifties or sixties with COVID-19, enrolled during active disease.

For this clone: This specimen includes other DNA sequences encoding the same CDR3. J is TRBJ1-1 and V is TRBV30; D is ambiguous. Trimming took off 5 bases at V and 1 base at J, with 8 bases between the two ends. There are 12 residues in the CDR3. Germline lookup yields CDR1 GTSNPN and CDR2 SVGIG (reference sequence). CDR3 protein: CAWSGQNTEAFF. CDR3 in DNA: TGTGCCTGGTCAGGCCAGAACACTGAAGCTTTCTTT.

The chain has TRBV5-1 and TRBJ2-1, with 9 bases that match TRBD2. The length of the CDR3 is 15 residues. Germline CDR1 reads SGHRS; CDR2 reads YFSETQ. J lost 8 bases, V lost 0 bases, and 6 bases had no gene match. The CDR3, as DNA: TGCGCCAGCAGCTTGGGCGGGGGGGCCGTCGATGAGCAGTTCTTC. Translating gives CASSLGGGAVDEQFF.

The genes are TRBV9 and TRBJ2-2; possible D gene TRBD2, 5 bases. The CDR3 extends over 12 amino acids. The germline V and J ends were trimmed by 7 bases and 5 bases, with 9 bases remaining between them. Germline loops: CDR1 SGDLS, CDR2 YYNGEE. The CDR3 reads CASRRGTGELFF. CDR3 bases: TGTGCCAGCCGCCGGGGAACCGGGGAGCTGTTTTTT.

The chain employs TRBV11-3 and TRBJ2-7; the D is unclear. The CDR3 consists of 12 residues. Germline assignment: CDR1 SGHNT and CDR2 YENEEA. V was shortened by 2 bases and J by 7 bases, with 9 bases between the two germline ends. CDR3 DNA: TGTGCCAGCAGCTTATCAGGTAGAGAGCAGTACTTC. Protein sequence: CASSLSGREQYF.

The rearrangement links TRBV6-5 to TRBJ1-1, with 7 bases identical to TRBD1. The V and J ends lost 6 bases and 3 bases, in that order; junction bases with no gene match: 7. The CDR3 spans 14 residues. Germline V gene lookup returns CDR1 MNHEY and CDR2 SVGAGI. The CDR3 protein is CASSDRQGHTEAFF. As DNA, the CDR3 is TGTGCCAGCAGCGACAGACAGGGCCACACTGAAGCTTTCTTT.

The chain employs TRBV19 and TRBJ2-6, with D possibly TRBD2 on 7 matching bases. The germline V gene encodes CDR1 LNHDA and CDR2 SQIVND (reference sequence). This CDR3 is 17 amino acids long. Between the trimmed V and J ends, which lost 5 bases and 1 base, there was a span of 15 bases. This chain's CDR3 is CASSQGRGFSGANVLTF. The DNA of the CDR3 is TGTGCCAGTAGTCAGGGGAGGGGTTTTTCTGGGGCCAACGTCCTGACTTTC.

The rearrangement uses TRBV9 and TRBJ2-1, with a tentative D call TRBD2 (6 bases). The germline V and J ends were trimmed by 2 bases and 3 bases, with 12 bases remaining between them. Per germline, CDR1 SGDLS and CDR2 YYNGEE. The CDR3 is 15 amino acids. CDR3 nucleotide sequence: TGTGCCAGCAGCGTCACGACGGGGGTCTACAATGAGCAGTTCTTC. Translated: CASSVTTGVYNEQFF.

This chain uses TRBV2 with TRBJ2-7, with a tentative D call TRBD2 (5 bases). The CDR3 totals 15 residues. Trimming cost V 3 bases and J 3 bases, with 15 bases left between them. From germline, CDR1 is SNHLY and CDR2 FYNNEI. Written as DNA, the CDR3 is TGTGCCAGCAGTGACGGCCGGGCTCGGGACTACGAGCAGTACTTC. The encoded protein is CASSDGRARDYEQYF.

This clone has only one observation. J is TRBJ2-3 and V is TRBV7-3, with 9 nucleotides matching TRBD1. The V segment lost 5 bases and the J segment 4 bases; nucleotides outside the gene matches: 7. The CDR3 is made up of 15 amino acids. CDR1 is SGHTA, CDR2 FQGTGA, per germline. CDR3 in amino acids: CASSRTGGDSDTQYF. The CDR3 DNA reads as TGTGCCAGCAGCCGAACAGGGGGCGATTCAGATACGCAGTATTTT.